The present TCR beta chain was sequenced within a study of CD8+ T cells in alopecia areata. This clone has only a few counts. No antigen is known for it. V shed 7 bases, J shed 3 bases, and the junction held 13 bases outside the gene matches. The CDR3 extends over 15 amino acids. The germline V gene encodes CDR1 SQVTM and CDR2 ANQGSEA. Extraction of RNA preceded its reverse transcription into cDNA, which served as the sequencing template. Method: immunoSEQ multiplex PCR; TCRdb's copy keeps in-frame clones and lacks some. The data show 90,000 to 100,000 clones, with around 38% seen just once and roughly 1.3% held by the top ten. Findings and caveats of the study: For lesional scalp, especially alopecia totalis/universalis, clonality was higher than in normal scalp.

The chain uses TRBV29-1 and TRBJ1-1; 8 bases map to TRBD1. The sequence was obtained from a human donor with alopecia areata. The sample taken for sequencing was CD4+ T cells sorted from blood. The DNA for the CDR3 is TGCAGCGGCCGGGACAGGATTTTTCGGGACACTGAAGCTTTCTTT. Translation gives CSGRDRIFRDTEAFF.